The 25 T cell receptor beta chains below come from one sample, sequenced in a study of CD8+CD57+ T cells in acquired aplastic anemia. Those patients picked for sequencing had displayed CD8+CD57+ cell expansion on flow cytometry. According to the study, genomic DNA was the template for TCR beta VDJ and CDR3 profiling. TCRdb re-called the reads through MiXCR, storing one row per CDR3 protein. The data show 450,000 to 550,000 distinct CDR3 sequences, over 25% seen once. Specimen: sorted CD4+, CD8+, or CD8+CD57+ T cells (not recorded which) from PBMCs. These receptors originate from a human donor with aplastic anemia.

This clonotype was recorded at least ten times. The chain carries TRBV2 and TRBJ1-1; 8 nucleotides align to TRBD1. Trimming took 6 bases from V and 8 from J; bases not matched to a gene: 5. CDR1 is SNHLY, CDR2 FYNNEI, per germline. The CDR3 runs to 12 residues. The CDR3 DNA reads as TGTGCCAGCAGGCAGGGGGCGCGGGAAGCTTTCTTT. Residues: CASRQGAREAFF. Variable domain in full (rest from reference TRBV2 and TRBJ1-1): EPEVTQTPSHQVTQMGQEVILRCVPISNHLYFYWYRQILGQKVEFLVSFYNNEISEKSEIFDDQFSVERPDGSNFTLKIRSTKLEDSAMYFCASRQGAREAFFGQGTRLTVV.

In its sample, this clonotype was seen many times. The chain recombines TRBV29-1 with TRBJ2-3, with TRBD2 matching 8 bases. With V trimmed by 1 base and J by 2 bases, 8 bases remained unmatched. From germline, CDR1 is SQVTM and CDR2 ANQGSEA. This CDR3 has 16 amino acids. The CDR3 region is CSVEGRTSGYTDTQYF. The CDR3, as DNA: TGCAGCGTTGAAGGTCGTACTAGCGGTTACACAGATACGCAGTATTTT.

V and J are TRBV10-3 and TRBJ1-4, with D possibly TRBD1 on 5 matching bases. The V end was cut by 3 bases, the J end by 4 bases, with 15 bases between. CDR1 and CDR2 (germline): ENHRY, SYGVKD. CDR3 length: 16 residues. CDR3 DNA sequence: TGTGCCATCAGTGACCCAAGACAGTTGGGTAATGAAAAACTGTTTTTT. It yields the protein CAISDPRQLGNEKLFF.

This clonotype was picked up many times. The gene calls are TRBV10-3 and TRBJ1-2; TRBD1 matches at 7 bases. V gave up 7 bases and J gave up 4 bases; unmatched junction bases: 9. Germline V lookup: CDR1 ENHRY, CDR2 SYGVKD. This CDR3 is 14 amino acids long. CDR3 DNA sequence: TGTGCCATCACAAGGGACAGAAGTTCCTATGGCTACACCTTC. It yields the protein CAITRDRSSYGYTF.

In DNA form, the CDR3 reads TGTGCCAGCAGCCCCTCGGACAGGGGCTACGAGCAGTACTTC. Amino acid sequence: CASSPSDRGYEQYF. This chain connects TRBV2 to TRBJ2-7; 9 nucleotides match TRBD1. Germline V gene lookup returns CDR1 SNHLY and CDR2 FYNNEI. V shed 6 bases, J shed 3 bases, and the junction held 6 bases outside the gene matches. CDR3 length equals 14 residues. The full variable domain, in which reference TRBV2 and TRBJ2-7 provide the parts outside the CDR3, is EPEVTQTPSHQVTQMGQEVILRCVPISNHLYFYWYRQILGQKVEFLVSFYNNEISEKSEIFDDQFSVERPDGSNFTLKIRSTKLEDSAMYFCASSPSDRGYEQYFGPGTRLTVT.

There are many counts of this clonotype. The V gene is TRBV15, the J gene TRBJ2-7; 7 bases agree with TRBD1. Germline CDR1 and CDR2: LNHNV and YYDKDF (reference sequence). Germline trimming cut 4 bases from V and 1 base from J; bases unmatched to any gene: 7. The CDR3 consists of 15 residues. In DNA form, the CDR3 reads TGTGCCACCAGCACTGGAAAGACAGGGTCCTACGAGCAGTACTTC. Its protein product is CATSTGKTGSYEQYF.

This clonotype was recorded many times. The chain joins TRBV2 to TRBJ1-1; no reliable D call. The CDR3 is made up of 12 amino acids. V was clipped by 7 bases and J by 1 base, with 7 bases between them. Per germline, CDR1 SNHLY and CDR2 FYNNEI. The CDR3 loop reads CASTTENTEAFF. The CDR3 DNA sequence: TGTGCCAGCACCACAGAGAACACTGAAGCTTTCTTT.

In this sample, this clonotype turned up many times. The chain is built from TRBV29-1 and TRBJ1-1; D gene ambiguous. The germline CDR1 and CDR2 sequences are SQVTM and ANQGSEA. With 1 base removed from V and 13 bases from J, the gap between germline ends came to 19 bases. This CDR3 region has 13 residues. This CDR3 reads CSVEAQVRGRGFF. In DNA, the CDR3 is TGCAGCGTTGAAGCCCAGGTCCGGGGTCGGGGTTTCTTT. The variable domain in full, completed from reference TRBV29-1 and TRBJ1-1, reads SAVISQKPSRDICQRGTSLTIQCQVDSQVTMMFWYRQQPGQSLTLIATANQGSEATYESGFVIDKFPISRPNLTFSTLTVSNMSPEDSSIYLCSVEAQVRGRGFFGQGTRLTVV.

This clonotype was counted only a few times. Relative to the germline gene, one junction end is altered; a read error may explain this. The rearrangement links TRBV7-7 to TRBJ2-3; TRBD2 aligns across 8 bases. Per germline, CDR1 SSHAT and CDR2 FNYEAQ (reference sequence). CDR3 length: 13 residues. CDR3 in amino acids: CASSLLSGGTQYF. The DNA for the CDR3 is TGTGCTAGCAGCTTATTGAGCGGGGGTACGCAGTATTTT.

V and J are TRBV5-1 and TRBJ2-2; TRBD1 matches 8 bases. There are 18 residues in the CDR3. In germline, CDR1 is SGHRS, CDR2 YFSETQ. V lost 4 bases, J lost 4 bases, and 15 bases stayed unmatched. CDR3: CASSPRTGPLMGTGELFF. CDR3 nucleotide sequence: TGCGCCAGCAGCCCTAGGACAGGGCCGCTGATGGGCACCGGGGAGCTGTTTTTT. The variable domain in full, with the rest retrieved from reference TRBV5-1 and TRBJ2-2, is KAGVTQTPRYLIKTRGQQVTLSCSPISGHRSVSWYQQTPGQGLQFLFEYFSETQRNKGNFPGRFSGRQFSNSRSEMNVSTLELGDSALYLCASSPRTGPLMGTGELFFGEGSRLTVL.

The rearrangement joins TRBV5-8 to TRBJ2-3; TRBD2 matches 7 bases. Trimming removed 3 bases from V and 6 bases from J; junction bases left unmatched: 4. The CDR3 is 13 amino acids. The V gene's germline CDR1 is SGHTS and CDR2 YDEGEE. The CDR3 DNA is TGTGCCAGCAGCTGGGAGGGGTTGGATACGCAGTATTTT. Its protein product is CASSWEGLDTQYF.

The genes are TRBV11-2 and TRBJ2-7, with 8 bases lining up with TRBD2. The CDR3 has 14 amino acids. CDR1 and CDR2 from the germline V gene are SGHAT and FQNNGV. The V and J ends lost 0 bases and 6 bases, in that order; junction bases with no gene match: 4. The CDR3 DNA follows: TGTGCCAGCAGCTTAGATGTAGCGGGATCCGAGCAGTACTTC. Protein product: CASSLDVAGSEQYF.

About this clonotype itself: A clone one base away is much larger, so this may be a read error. The CDR3 reads CASSRVGGYTF. The CDR3 DNA sequence: TGTGCCAGCAGCCGAGTCGGGGGCTACACCTTC. The chain uses TRBV14 and TRBJ1-2, with D uncertain. Germline lookup yields CDR1 SGHDN and CDR2 FVKESK. The germline V and J ends were trimmed by 4 bases and 8 bases, with 8 bases remaining between them. The CDR3 extends over 11 amino acids.

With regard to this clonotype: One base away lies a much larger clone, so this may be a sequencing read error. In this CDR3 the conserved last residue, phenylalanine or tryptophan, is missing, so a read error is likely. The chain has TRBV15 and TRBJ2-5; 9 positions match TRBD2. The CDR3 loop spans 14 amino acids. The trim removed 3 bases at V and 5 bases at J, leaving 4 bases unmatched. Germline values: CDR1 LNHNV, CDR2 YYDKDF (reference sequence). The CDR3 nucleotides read TGTGCCACCAGCAGGGGAGCGGGAGGTGAGACCCAGTACCTC. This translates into CATSRGAGGETQYL.

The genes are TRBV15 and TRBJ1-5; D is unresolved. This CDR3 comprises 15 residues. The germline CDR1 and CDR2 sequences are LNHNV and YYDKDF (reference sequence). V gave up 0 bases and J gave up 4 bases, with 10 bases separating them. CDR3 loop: CATSRDRASNQPQHF. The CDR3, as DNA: TGTGCCACCAGCAGAGATAGGGCAAGTAATCAGCCCCAGCATTTT.

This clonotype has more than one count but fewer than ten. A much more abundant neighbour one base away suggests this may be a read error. The CDR3, as DNA: TGTGCCATCAGTGAGGACAGGGTGGGGGACGGTGAAGCTTTCTTT. Amino acid sequence: CAISEDRVGDGEAFF. This sequence joins TRBV10-3 and TRBJ1-1, with TRBD1 matching 7 bases. The CDR3 sequence is 15 residues long. V lost 2 bases, J lost 7 bases, and 10 bases stayed unmatched. Germline V gene data show CDR1 as ENHRY and CDR2 as SYGVKD.

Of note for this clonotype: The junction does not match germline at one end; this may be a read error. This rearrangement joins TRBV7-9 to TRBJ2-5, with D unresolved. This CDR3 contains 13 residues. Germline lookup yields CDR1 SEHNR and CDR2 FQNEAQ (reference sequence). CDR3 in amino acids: CASSSTPQETQYF. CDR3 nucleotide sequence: TGCGCCAGCAGCTCAACGCCACAAGAGACCCAGTACTTC.

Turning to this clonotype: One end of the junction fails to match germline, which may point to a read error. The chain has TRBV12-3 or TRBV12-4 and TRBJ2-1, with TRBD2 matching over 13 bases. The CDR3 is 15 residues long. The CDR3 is CASTLLAGGGDEQFF. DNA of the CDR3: TGTGCCAGCACTTTACTAGCGGGAGGGGGGGATGAGCAGTTCTTC.

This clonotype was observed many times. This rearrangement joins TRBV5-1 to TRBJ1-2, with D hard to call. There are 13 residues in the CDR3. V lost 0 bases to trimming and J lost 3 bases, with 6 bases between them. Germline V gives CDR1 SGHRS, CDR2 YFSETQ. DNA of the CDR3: TGCGCCAGCAGCTTGGACTCAGACTATGGCTACACCTTC. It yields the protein CASSLDSDYGYTF.

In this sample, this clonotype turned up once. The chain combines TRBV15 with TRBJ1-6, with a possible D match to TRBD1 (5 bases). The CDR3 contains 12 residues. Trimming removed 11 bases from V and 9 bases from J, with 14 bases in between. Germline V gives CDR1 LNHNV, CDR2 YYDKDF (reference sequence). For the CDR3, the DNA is TGTGCCCCGGGGGGAGAGACTTCACCCCTCCACTTT. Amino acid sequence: CAPGGETSPLHF.

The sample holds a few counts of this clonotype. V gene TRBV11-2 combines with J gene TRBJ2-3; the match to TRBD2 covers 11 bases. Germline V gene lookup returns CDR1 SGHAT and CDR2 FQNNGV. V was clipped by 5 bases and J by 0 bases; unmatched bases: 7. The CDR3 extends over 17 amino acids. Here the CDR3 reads CASSLRGLAGSTDTQYF. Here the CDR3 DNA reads TGTGCCAGCAGCCTAAGAGGACTAGCGGGCAGCACAGATACGCAGTATTTT.

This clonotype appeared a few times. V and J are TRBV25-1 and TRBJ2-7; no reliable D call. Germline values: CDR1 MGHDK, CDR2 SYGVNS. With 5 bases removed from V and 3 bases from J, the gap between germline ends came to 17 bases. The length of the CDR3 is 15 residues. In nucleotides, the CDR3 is TGTGCCAGCAGTTTAGGACGTAGGGATTACTACGAGCAGTACTTC. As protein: CASSLGRRDYYEQYF.

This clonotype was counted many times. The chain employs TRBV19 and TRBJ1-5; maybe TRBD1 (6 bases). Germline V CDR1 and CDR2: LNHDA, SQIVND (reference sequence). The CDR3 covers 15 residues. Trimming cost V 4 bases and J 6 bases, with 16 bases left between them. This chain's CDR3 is CASSTDTGLAQPQHF. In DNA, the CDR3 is TGTGCCAGTAGTACCGATACAGGGTTGGCTCAGCCCCAGCATTTT. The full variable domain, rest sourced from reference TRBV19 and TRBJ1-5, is DGGITQSPKYLFRKEGQNVTLSCEQNLNHDAMYWYRQDPGQGLRLIYYSQIVNDFQKGDIAEGYSVSREKKESFPLTVTSAQKNPTAFYLCASSTDTGLAQPQHFGDGTRLSIL.

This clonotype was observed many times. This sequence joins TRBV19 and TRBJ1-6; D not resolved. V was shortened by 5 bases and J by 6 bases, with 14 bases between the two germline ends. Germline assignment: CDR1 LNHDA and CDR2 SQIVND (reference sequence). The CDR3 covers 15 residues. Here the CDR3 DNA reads TGTGCCAGTAGTCCTCGCGAGAGCCCTAATTCACCCCTCCACTTT. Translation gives CASSPRESPNSPLHF.

The CDR3 reads CASSPPPAYNEQFF. The CDR3 nucleotides are TGTGCCAGCTCACCACCCCCCGCTTACAATGAGCAGTTCTTC. V is TRBV18 and J is TRBJ2-1; D gene ambiguous. This CDR3 has 14 residues. CDR1 is KGHSH, CDR2 LQKENI, per germline. The V end lost 0 bases, the J end lost 4 bases, and 7 bases lay between the germline ends.